A single sample gave rise to the 29 T cell receptor beta chains below, sequenced in a study of blood T cells in healthy people across ages. With a J-beta primer mix and a sample-barcoded 5' primer, a second PCR ran about 6 to 11 cycles. From the 5' RACE reads, TCRdb called clonotypes with MiXCR, one entry per CDR3 protein. The sample consists of about 640,000 distinct CDR3 sequences, about 30% of them appearing once. The sample consisted of blood. All receptors derive from a woman older than 75 in good health.

There are many counts of this clonotype. The chain recombines TRBV11-3 with TRBJ2-7; D unresolved. This CDR3 has 17 residues. V was shortened by 1 base and J by 6 bases, with 22 bases between the two germline ends. The germline V gene has CDR1 SGHNT and CDR2 YENEEA. CDR3: CASSLAWSETTSGEQYF. The CDR3 coding sequence is TGTGCCAGCAGCTTAGCGTGGTCGGAAACGACCTCGGGCGAGCAGTACTTC.

This clonotype appeared a few times. This sequence joins TRBV7-9 and TRBJ1-6; perhaps TRBD1 as D (5 bases). The length of the CDR3 is 13 residues. Between the trimmed V and J ends, which lost 5 bases and 7 bases, there was a span of 9 bases. Germline V gene sequence: CDR1 SEHNR, CDR2 FQNEAQ (reference sequence). This CDR3 is CASSGTQNSPLHF. CDR3 sequence (DNA): TGTGCCAGCAGCGGGACTCAAAATTCACCCCTCCACTTT.

V and J are TRBV6-1 and TRBJ1-1, with D perhaps matching TRBD1 (5 bases). V shed 6 bases and J shed 3 bases, with 14 bases lying between them. This CDR3 region has 14 residues. The germline gives CDR1 MNHNS, CDR2 SASEGT. The CDR3 DNA is TGTGCCAGCAGCCCATCCGGGACCTACACTGAAGCTTTCTTT. This translates into CASSPSGTYTEAFF.

Notes on this clonotype: A much larger clone differs by one base, so this may be a read error. The rearrangement links TRBV29-1 to TRBJ2-7; D unresolved. The CDR3 contains 11 residues. Looked up from germline, CDR1 is SQVTM and CDR2 is ANQGSEA. The V end was cut by 4 bases, the J end by 12 bases, with 16 bases between. In nucleotides, the CDR3 is TGCAGCGTTGCCCTAGAAGAGACCCGGTACTTC. This encodes CSVALEETRYF.

The chain has TRBV7-7 and TRBJ2-3; tentatively, D is TRBD2 (6 bases). The CDR3 covers 16 residues. Between the trimmed V and J ends, which lost 4 bases and 0 bases, there was a span of 14 bases. Germline-derived CDR1 and CDR2 are SSHAT and FNYEAQ (reference sequence). CDR3 sequence reads: CASSYRDSTSTDTQYF. Here the CDR3 DNA reads TGTGCCAGCAGCTACCGGGACTCGACTAGCACAGATACGCAGTATTTT.

With respect to this clonotype: Possible read error: a much larger clone is one base away. This sequence joins TRBV10-3 and TRBJ1-5, with 8 positions matching TRBD1. This CDR3 region has 15 residues. Germline lookup yields CDR1 ENHRY and CDR2 SYGVKD. The CDR3 nucleotides read TGTACCATCAGTGATTCCGACAGGGGCGCTCAGCCCCAGCATTTT. This codes for CTISDSDRGAQPQHF.

At least ten counts were recorded for this clonotype. The chain employs TRBV7-9 and TRBJ1-6; a possible D gene is TRBD1 (5 bases). CDR3 length equals 15 residues. V dropped 2 bases and J dropped 5 bases, with 10 bases sitting between them. The germline V gene has CDR1 SEHNR and CDR2 FQNEAQ (reference sequence). The CDR3 protein is CASSLRGSDNSPLHF. Written as DNA, the CDR3 is TGTGCCAGCAGCTTACGGGGGTCGGATAATTCACCCCTCCACTTT.

This clonotype was seen at least ten times. The rearrangement links TRBV30 to TRBJ1-4; weak D call: TRBD1 (5 bases). Germline CDR1 is GTSNPN and CDR2 is SVGIG (reference sequence). V was pared by 4 bases and J by 12 bases, with 18 bases between. CDR3 size: 13 residues. The CDR3 nucleotides are TGTGCCTGGACCGGGACCTCGGACGGGGAACTGTTTTTT. Translation: CAWTGTSDGELFF.

For this clonotype: A junction boundary mismatches the germline segment, possibly from a read error. This chain joins TRBV19 and TRBJ2-1; 12 nucleotides line up with TRBD1. From germline, CDR1 is LNHDA and CDR2 SQIVND (reference sequence). The CDR3 is 14 residues long. The CDR3 sequence is CVSSPGQGALGQFF. CDR3 nucleotide sequence: TGTGTCAGTAGTCCGGGACAGGGGGCCCTAGGTCAGTTCTTC.

This clonotype was detected ten times or more. J is TRBJ2-7 and V is TRBV7-2; D is perhaps TRBD2 (5 bases). Between the trimmed V and J ends, which lost 1 base and 2 bases, there was a span of 12 bases. The germline V gene encodes CDR1 SGHTA and CDR2 FQGNSA. This CDR3 spans 15 amino acids. The DNA for the CDR3 is TGTGCCAGCAGCTTAGGAACGGGGATCGCCTACGAGCAGTACTTC. It is translated as CASSLGTGIAYEQYF.

The table lists this clonotype with many counts. The chain is built from TRBV10-3 and TRBJ2-7; no reliable D call. V was shortened by 10 bases and J by 3 bases, with 19 bases between the two germline ends. The CDR3 runs to 14 residues. Germline V gene sequence: CDR1 ENHRY, CDR2 SYGVKD. CDR3 amino acids: CATAHESRLYEQYF. In DNA, the CDR3 is TGTGCCACCGCCCACGAGTCCCGGCTCTACGAGCAGTACTTC.

The chain combines TRBV20-1 with TRBJ2-7; TRBD1 matches 8 bases. Germline V gene lookup returns CDR1 DFQATT and CDR2 SNEGSKA (reference sequence). The CDR3 sequence is 16 residues long. J lost 12 bases, V lost 6 bases, and 25 bases had no gene match. The CDR3 sequence is CSADKLDRDVGETRYF. CDR3 bases: TGCAGTGCCGACAAACTGGACAGGGACGTAGGGGAGACCCGGTACTTC.

This clonotype has more than one count but fewer than ten. The V and J genes are TRBV5-1 and TRBJ2-2; D might be TRBD2 (5 bases). V lost 0 bases, J lost 5 bases, and 14 bases lay in between. CDR1 is SGHRS and CDR2 is YFSETQ in the germline V gene. The CDR3 has 16 amino acids. The CDR3 DNA follows: TGCGCCAGCAGCTTGGCCGAACCCACGGGGACCGGGGAGCTGTTTTTT. It translates to CASSLAEPTGTGELFF.

The chain is built from TRBV9 and TRBJ1-4, with D possibly TRBD1 on 6 matching bases. The CDR3 covers 15 residues. In germline, CDR1 is SGDLS, CDR2 YYNGEE. Trimming shortened V by 4 bases and J by 7 bases, and 17 bases separated the two germline ends. The chain's CDR3 is CASSTTGNWAEKLFF. CDR3 coding DNA: TGTGCCAGCAGCACTACAGGGAATTGGGCTGAAAAACTGTTTTTT.

This clonotype was seen repeatedly, ten times or more. V gene TRBV7-3 combines with J gene TRBJ2-1; 16 positions match TRBD2. CDR3 length equals 17 residues. Trimming at V came to 5 bases and at J to 9 bases, leaving 10 bases not matched to a gene. The germline V gene encodes CDR1 SGHTA and CDR2 FQGTGA. As DNA, the CDR3 is TGTGCCAGCAGCCCCCCGGGACTAGCGGGGGGGCCTACTGAGCAGTTCTTC. As protein: CASSPPGLAGGPTEQFF.

The sample holds many counts of this clonotype. Germline is not matched at one junction end, which may reflect a read error. The V gene is TRBV6-5, the J gene TRBJ1-6, with D unresolved. Germline V gene lookup returns CDR1 MNHEY and CDR2 SVGAGI. This CDR3 is 13 amino acids long. CDR3 loop: CASNYNPNSPLHF. CDR3 DNA sequence: TGTGCCAGCAATTACAACCCCAATTCACCCCTCCACTTT.

On this clonotype: At one boundary the junction diverges from the germline segment, which might be a read error. V gene TRBV29-1 combines with J gene TRBJ1-4, with TRBD1 matching over 9 bases. From germline, CDR1 is SQVTM and CDR2 ANQGSEA. The CDR3 is made up of 13 amino acids. CDR3 protein: CSVGQGGGEKRFF. The CDR3 coding sequence is TGCAGCGTTGGACAGGGGGGTGGGGAAAAACGGTTTTTT.

This clonotype came up a few times. This sequence joins TRBV3-1 and TRBJ1-1, with D maybe TRBD1 (5 bases). Trimming took off 4 bases at V and 4 bases at J, with 13 bases between the two ends. CDR3 length equals 14 residues. From germline, CDR1 is LGHDT and CDR2 YNNKEL (reference sequence). Here the CDR3 reads CASSLPGGGTEAFF. The CDR3 nucleotides read TGTGCCAGCAGCCTACCCGGGGGGGGCACTGAAGCTTTCTTT.

V is TRBV27 and J is TRBJ1-6; D ambiguous. The CDR3 sequence is 14 residues long. The V and J ends lost 10 bases and 6 bases respectively, with 16 bases between them. Germline CDR1 MNHEY, CDR2 SMNVEV (reference sequence). The CDR3 DNA sequence: TGTGCCACTGGAACGGGCAGAATTAATTCACCCCTCCACTTT. Protein: CATGTGRINSPLHF.

About this clonotype itself: Lacking the conserved final phenylalanine or tryptophan, this CDR3 likely reflects a read error. The CDR3 DNA is TGTGCCAGCAGCGTCGACACACAGTACACTGAAGCTTTCTGT. Amino acids: CASSVDTQYTEAFC. The chain links TRBV7-2 to TRBJ1-1; D is uncertain. With 5 bases removed from V and 3 bases from J, the gap between germline ends came to 13 bases. In germline, CDR1 is SGHTA, CDR2 FQGNSA. The CDR3 has 14 amino acids.

J is TRBJ2-5 and V is TRBV27; TRBD2 agrees at 9 bases. J was trimmed by 11 bases and V by 5 bases; bases with no gene match: 15. Looked up from germline, CDR1 is MNHEY and CDR2 is SMNVEV (reference sequence). The CDR3 has 15 amino acids. The DNA for the CDR3 is TGTGCCAGCAGTCGCGGGGGGGACTCCTACAATGAGCAGTACTTC. Its translation: CASSRGGDSYNEQYF.

The rearrangement uses TRBV6-5 and TRBJ1-3; 8 bases fit TRBD1. Germline trimming cut 6 bases from V and 0 bases from J; bases unmatched to any gene: 7. The CDR3 has 16 residues. The V gene's germline CDR1 is MNHEY and CDR2 SVGAGI. The CDR3 loop reads CASSRSTGGSGNTIYF. The CDR3 bases are TGTGCCAGCAGCCGGTCCACAGGGGGCTCTGGAAACACCATATATTTT.

This clonotype was counted many times. J is TRBJ2-1 and V is TRBV7-8; weak D call: TRBD2 (6 bases). The CDR3 contains 13 residues. Deletions cut 5 bases from V and 4 bases from J, with 9 bases between. CDR1 SGHVS and CDR2 FQNEAQ come from the germline V gene. The CDR3 is CASSPGTYNEQFF. The CDR3 region has the DNA TGTGCCAGCAGCCCAGGGACTTACAATGAGCAGTTCTTC. Together with reference TRBV7-8 and TRBJ2-1, the CDR3 gives the full variable domain: GAGVSQSPRYKVAKRGQDVALRCDPISGHVSLFWYQQALGQGPEFLTYFQNEAQLDKSGLPSDRFFAERPEGSVSTLKIQRTQQEDSAVYLCASSPGTYNEQFFGPGTRLTVL.

This clonotype was recorded many times. The chain employs TRBV4-1 and TRBJ2-3, with D perhaps TRBD1 or TRBD2 (5 bases each). CDR3 length: 17 residues. V lost 0 bases to trimming and J lost 2 bases, with 15 bases between them. Germline CDR1 is MGHRA and CDR2 is YSYEKL. The CDR3 region is CASSQDGAGTNTDTQYF. CDR3 sequence (DNA): TGCGCCAGCAGCCAAGATGGGGCCGGGACCAACACAGATACGCAGTATTTT.

A single count supports this clonotype. The missing conserved phenylalanine or tryptophan at the end of this CDR3 makes a read error likely. The chain recombines TRBV12-3 or TRBV12-4 with TRBJ2-3, with D tentatively TRBD1 or TRBD2 (5 bases each). The CDR3 spans 15 residues. V was trimmed by 1 base and J by 2 bases, leaving 10 bases between them. The CDR3 coding sequence is TGTGCCAGCAGTTTAGGAGGGGTTTTCACAGATACGCAGTATTCC. Its protein is CASSLGGVFTDTQYS.

Only one count was recorded for this clonotype. The genes are TRBV10-3 and TRBJ2-1; tentative D call: TRBD2 (5 bases). V dropped 6 bases and J dropped 5 bases, with 14 bases sitting between them. Germline V lookup: CDR1 ENHRY, CDR2 SYGVKD. The CDR3 loop spans 14 amino acids. The CDR3 DNA is TGTGCCATCAGACAGATGACTACTAACAATGAGCAGTTCTTC. The encoded protein is CAIRQMTTNNEQFF.

The V call is TRBV4-1, the J call TRBJ1-1; D is undetermined. The CDR3 contains 16 residues. V lost 5 bases, J lost 5 bases, and 21 bases lay in between. The germline gives CDR1 MGHRA, CDR2 YSYEKL. CDR3 loop: CASSAIPEREKTEAFF. CDR3 nucleotides: TGCGCCAGCAGCGCAATTCCAGAGCGGGAAAAAACTGAAGCTTTCTTT.

The chain joins TRBV21-1 to TRBJ2-5. TRBV21-1 is flagged as a pseudogene. The CDR3 extends over 13 amino acids. The CDR3 sequence: CASSTENSNEQYF. The DNA for the CDR3 is TGTGCCAGCAGCACAGAGAACAGCAATGAGCAGTACTTC.

In its sample, this clonotype was seen many times. The V call is TRBV2, the J call TRBJ2-4, with D maybe TRBD1 (6 bases). The V gene's germline CDR1 is SNHLY and CDR2 FYNNEI. Trimming shortened V by 6 bases and J by 5 bases, and 23 bases separated the two germline ends. The CDR3 loop spans 17 amino acids. The chain's CDR3 is CASRVSGSGEKENIQYF. The CDR3 bases are TGTGCCAGCAGAGTTTCGGGGTCAGGGGAGAAGGAAAACATTCAGTACTTC.